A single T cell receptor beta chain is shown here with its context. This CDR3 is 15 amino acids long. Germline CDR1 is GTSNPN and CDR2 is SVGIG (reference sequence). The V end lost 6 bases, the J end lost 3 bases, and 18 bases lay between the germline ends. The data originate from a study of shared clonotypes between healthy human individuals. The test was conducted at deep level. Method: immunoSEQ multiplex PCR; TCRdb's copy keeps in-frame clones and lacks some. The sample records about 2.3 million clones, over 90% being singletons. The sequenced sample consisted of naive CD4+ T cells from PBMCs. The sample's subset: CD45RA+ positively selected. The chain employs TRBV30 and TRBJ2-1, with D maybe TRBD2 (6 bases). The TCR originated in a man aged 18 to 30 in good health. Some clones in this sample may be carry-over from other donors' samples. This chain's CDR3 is CACELRDSLYNEQFF. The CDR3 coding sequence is TGTGCCTGCGAGCTCCGGGACTCTCTCTACAATGAGCAGTTCTTC.